The following is a T cell receptor (beta chain) sequence with its context. Its antigen is as yet unknown. TCRdb recomputed calls from the 5' RACE reads with MiXCR, one row per CDR3 protein. The repertoire holds 500,000 to 600,000 distinct CDR3 sequences, with under 20% as singletons. The entry originates in a study of T-cell memory formation after mild COVID-19. Study information: TCR clusters showed largely donor specificity.

General study findings and limits: Unconfirmed was the SARS-CoV-2 specificity of second-wave clones that peaked on day 37. The finding that pre-infection memory included some responding clones suggested that cross-reactive memory joined.

The CDR3 is 14 residues long. Germline V gene data show CDR1 as KGHSH and CDR2 as LQKENI. Trimming took off 1 base at V and 5 bases at J, with 10 bases between the two ends. The source of this sequence is an adult woman who had mild COVID-19 (a few samples of this study predate the infection). Cell type and time point are not known. This sequence joins TRBV18 and TRBJ2-3; TRBD2 is a possible D gene (7 bases). The sample was PBMCs or a T cell subset sorted from them (not recorded which). The CDR3, as DNA: TGTGCCAGCTCACCACGCGGGGGCAGAGATACGCAGTATTTT. Translation gives CASSPRGGRDTQYF.